The 9 T cell receptor beta chains in this list originate from one sample, sequenced in a study of blood T cells in healthy people across ages. A second PCR of roughly 7 to 11 cycles used a sample-barcoded 5' primer and a J-beta primer mix. Using its own MiXCR run on the 5' RACE reads, TCRdb lists one record per CDR3 protein. The repertoire holds about 800,000 distinct CDR3 sequences, with over 45% as singletons. Sequenced: blood. The origin of the receptors is a man younger than 40 in good health.

This clonotype was counted between two and nine times. The chain is built from TRBV7-9 and TRBJ2-4; 9 bases are a match to TRBD1. The CDR3 extends over 19 amino acids. V trimming: 4 bases; J trimming: 3 bases; junction bases outside the gene matches: 16. From germline, CDR1 is SEHNR and CDR2 FQNEAQ (reference sequence). The CDR3 here is CASSSPVATGGAGKNIQYF. The CDR3, as DNA: TGTGCCAGCAGCTCCCCGGTGGCTACAGGGGGCGCGGGCAAAAACATTCAGTACTTC.

This clonotype was counted once. The chain joins TRBV30 to TRBJ2-7, with a weak D call TRBD1 (6 bases). The CDR3 totals 11 residues. V lost 4 bases, J lost 2 bases, and 6 bases lay in between. Germline CDR1 is GTSNPN and CDR2 is SVGIG (reference sequence). Written as DNA, the CDR3 is TGTGCCTGGACAGGGGCCTACGAGCAGTACTTC. Translation gives CAWTGAYEQYF.

The rearrangement links TRBV7-2 to TRBJ2-5; D gene uncertain. Near its end, the DNA agrees better with TRBJ2-7, so the J call may be wrong. In germline, CDR1 is SGHTA, CDR2 FQGNSA. The CDR3 length is 18 residues. CDR3 sequence reads: CASSPRPPGPLVPYEQYF. CDR3 DNA: TGTGCCAGCAGCCCCAGGCCCCCGGGCCCCCTCGTGCCCTACGAGCAGTACTTC.

This rearrangement joins TRBV12-3 or TRBV12-4 to TRBJ2-7; D is unresolved. The CDR3 runs 14 residues. Trimming removed 7 bases from V and 3 bases from J, with 16 bases in between. CDR3 protein: CASTWTTGDYEQYF. The CDR3 DNA reads TGTGCCAGCACCTGGACCACTGGCGACTACGAGCAGTACTTC.

The CDR3 bases are TGTGCCAGCAGCTTAGAGCGGTACTCCTACGAGCAGTACTTC. Translated, it gives CASSLERYSYEQYF. The chain combines TRBV11-1 with TRBJ2-7; a weak D match, TRBD2 (5 bases). The CDR3 is 14 amino acids. Germline CDR1 reads SGHAT; CDR2 reads FQDESV (reference sequence). V lost 1 base, J lost 0 bases, and 7 bases lay in between.

J is TRBJ2-7 and V is TRBV12-3 or TRBV12-4; possibly TRBD2 for D (5 bases). The CDR3 is 15 residues long. The V end lost 1 base, the J end lost 6 bases, and 16 bases lay between the germline ends. CDR3 protein: CASSLVRGLGSEQYF. The CDR3, as DNA: TGTGCCAGCAGTTTAGTGAGAGGTCTGGGGAGCGAGCAGTACTTC.

The genes are TRBV2 and TRBJ1-5; D uncertain. CDR3 length: 14 residues. CDR1 and CDR2 from the germline V gene are SNHLY and FYNNEI. Trimming pared 5 bases from V and 0 bases from J, leaving 8 bases between. The CDR3 is CASSLSISNQPQHF. The CDR3 coding sequence is TGTGCCAGCAGTCTTAGTATTAGCAATCAGCCCCAGCATTTT.

This chain uses TRBV12-3 or TRBV12-4 with TRBJ2-2; TRBD1 aligns across 9 bases. The CDR3 runs to 14 residues. The V and J ends lost 4 bases and 5 bases, in that order; junction bases with no gene match: 2. The CDR3 region is CASSWTGVTGELFF. CDR3 sequence (DNA): TGTGCCAGCAGTTGGACAGGGGTTACCGGGGAGCTGTTTTTT.

The chain couples TRBV20-1 to TRBJ2-3; 7 bases agree with TRBD2. This CDR3 region has 14 residues. Germline V CDR1 and CDR2: DFQATT, SNEGSKA (reference sequence). With V trimmed by 2 bases and J by 3 bases, 5 bases remained unmatched. CDR3 amino acids: CSARNSGLTDTQYF. CDR3 coding DNA: TGCAGTGCTAGAAATAGCGGGTTGACAGATACGCAGTATTTT.